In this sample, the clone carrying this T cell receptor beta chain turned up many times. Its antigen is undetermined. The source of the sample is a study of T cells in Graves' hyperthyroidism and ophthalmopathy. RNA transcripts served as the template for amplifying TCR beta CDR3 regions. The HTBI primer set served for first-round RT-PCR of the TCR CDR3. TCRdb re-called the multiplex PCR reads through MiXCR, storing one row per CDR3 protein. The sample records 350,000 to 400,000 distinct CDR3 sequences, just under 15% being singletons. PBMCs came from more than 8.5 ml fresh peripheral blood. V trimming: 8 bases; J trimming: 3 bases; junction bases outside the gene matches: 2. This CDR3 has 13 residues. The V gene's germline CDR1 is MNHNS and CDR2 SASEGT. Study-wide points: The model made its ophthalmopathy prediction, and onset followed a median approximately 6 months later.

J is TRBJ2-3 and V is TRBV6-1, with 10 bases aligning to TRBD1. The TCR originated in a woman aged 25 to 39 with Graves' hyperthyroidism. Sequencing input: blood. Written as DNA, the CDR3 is TGTGCCAGCTCGGGACAGGGGACAGATACGCAGTATTTT. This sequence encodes CASSGQGTDTQYF.